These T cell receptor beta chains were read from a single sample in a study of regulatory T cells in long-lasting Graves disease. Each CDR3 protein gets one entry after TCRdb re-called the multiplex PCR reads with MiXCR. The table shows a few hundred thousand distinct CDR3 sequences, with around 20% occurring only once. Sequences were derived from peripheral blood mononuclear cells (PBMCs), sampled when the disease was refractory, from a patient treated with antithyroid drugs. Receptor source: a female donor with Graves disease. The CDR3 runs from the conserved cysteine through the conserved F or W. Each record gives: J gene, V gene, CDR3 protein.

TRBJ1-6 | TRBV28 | CASSSTSSPLHF
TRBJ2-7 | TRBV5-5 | CASSLGATSDYEQYF
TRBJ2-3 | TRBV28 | CASSFPYTDTQYF
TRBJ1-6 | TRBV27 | CASSFTGTGVSPLHF
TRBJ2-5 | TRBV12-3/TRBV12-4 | CASSFALRLAESFQETQYF
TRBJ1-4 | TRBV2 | CASSLGVSNEKLFF
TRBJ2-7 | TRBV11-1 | CASSSRDRVVGYEQYF
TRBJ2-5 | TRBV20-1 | CSARAQGLAGQETQYF
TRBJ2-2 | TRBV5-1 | CASSLGGAGNTGELFF
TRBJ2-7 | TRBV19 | CASSMACTYEQYF
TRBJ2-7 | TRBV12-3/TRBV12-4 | CASSPEGDEQYF
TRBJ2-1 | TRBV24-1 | CATSDAGTSGEDEQFF
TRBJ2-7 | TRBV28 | CASSFGQSLQYF
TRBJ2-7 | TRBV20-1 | CSATRTVSAYEQYF
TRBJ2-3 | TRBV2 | CASEVPKGDQYRNTDTQYF
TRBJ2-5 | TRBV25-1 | CASSEPVGLETQYF
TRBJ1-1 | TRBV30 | CAWSRDRPNTEAFF